Here is one TCR beta chain with its context. No cognate antigen has been identified for it. No per-base quality is available; no much larger clone lies one base away. A patient counted as having stable Graves' hyperthyroidism if no progression to ophthalmopathy occurred over 18 months of follow-up. Hyperthyroidism patients were aged 18 to 65 years and newly diagnosed, with disease duration of less than 2 months. The study excluded patients with uncontrolled infections, other autoimmune diseases, pregnancy or lactation. Clinical symptoms, serum thyroxine and TRAb, thyroid ultrasound, and orbital computed tomography formed the basis for the diagnoses. Ficoll-Paque density gradient centrifugation was used to isolate PBMCs from 8.5 to 10 ml of fresh peripheral blood. Total RNA was extracted using Trizol reagent, and RNA quality was assessed on an Agilent 2100 Bioanalyzer. A distance of 25 bases separates the germline ends of V and J, which lose 9 bases and 3 bases respectively. The cysteine opens and the phenylalanine closes a CDR3 of 17 amino acids. Just the 51-base CDR3 DNA is kept, in frame starting at base 1. CDR1 and CDR2, per the germline V gene (reference sequence), are LNHDA and SQIVND.

This sample is drawn from a study of T cells in Graves' hyperthyroidism and ophthalmopathy (dated by TCRdb to the late 2010s). The study in broad terms: Peripheral blood samples were taken at the time of initial diagnosis, prior to any treatment. A discovery cohort of about 100 patients, 43 with Graves' ophthalmopathy and about 60 with stable Graves' hyperthyroidism, was used to find distinguishing TCR V-J signatures. After sampling, hyperthyroidism patients received methimazole starting at 30 mg daily, and ophthalmopathy patients received high-dose intravenous methylprednisolone. The 100 discovery patients were randomly split 7:3 into training and test sets. Prospective prediction of ophthalmopathy was tested in an independent validation cohort consisting of some 19 hyperthyroidism patients and 15 or so patients who later progressed to ophthalmopathy. The paper reports TCR Vbeta CDR3 sequencing of approximately 130 peripheral blood samples: approximately 43 ophthalmopathy, around 80 hyperthyroidism and approximately 17 progressor patients. In several Graves' hyperthyroidism patients, the study also compared T-cell repertoires from thyroid tissue with T-cell repertoires from blood.

Broader findings and caveats from the paper: In validation, the model predicted progression to ophthalmopathy with 65% to 71% sensitivity and 72% to 75% specificity, a median of around six months before onset. Sample size was not statistically predetermined, and blinding of investigators to group allocation was not performed. Blood samples also contained most of the expanded thyroid clonotypes (frequency above 0.001), which suggests that blood repertoires may reflect thyroid immune responses. A model built on a 13 V-J signature distinguished ophthalmopathy from stable hyperthyroidism, reaching around 88% sensitivity and 81% to 83% specificity in cross-validation and 80%/75% in testing.

TCR beta CDR3 regions were amplified from RNA transcripts. The first round of RT-PCR for the TCR CDR3 was performed with the HTBI primer set and the Qiagen OneStep RT-PCR kit. A second multiplex PCR round built the libraries, followed by size selection and purification. The libraries were sequenced on an Illumina HiSeq2000 using paired-end 100 bp reads. On the authors' methods: SOAPnuke was used to process the raw data, throwing out any read that contained adapters or uncalled bases, had a mean Phred below 15, or lacked an exact constant-primer or identifier match. High-quality paired reads were merged using COPE v1.2.5, and each unique nucleotide sequence was defined as a clonotype. MiTCR v1.1 was used to align clonotypes to the IMGT TRBV, TRBD and TRBJ reference segments. The analysis was restricted to V-J combinations with a frequency above 0.0001, which together covered approximately 99% of the repertoires. The TCS score was defined as F50 (clonal expansion) divided by E x V (chaos), with BLOSUM62-based TCRdist calculated between CDR3 peptides within each V-J. Welch's t-statistics and random forest reduced around 550 V-J features to around 14, which were used in a naive Bayes classifier (R e1071). The public reads were run again by TCRdb, first through fastp at Q25 and then through MiXCR, and only productive beta chains were kept. CDR3 protein duplicates are merged, each entry listing the most common genes and DNA. These V and J calls rely on TCRdb rather than the paper's analysis. The sample table contains 370,000 or so distinct CDR3 sequences; only one count was recorded for more than 20% of them. The biggest ten clones account for around 67% of the sample.

The rearranged segments are TRBV19 and TRBJ2-3; the D call is possibly TRBD1 or TRBD2, each sharing 5 bases. The sequenced sample consisted of blood. The clonotype was recovered from a man between 50 and 59 years old with Graves' hyperthyroidism. The nucleotide sequence reads TGTGCCAGCAAGAGAAGCCCGGGGCTCGAATGGACAGATACGCAGTATTTT. Its translation is CASKRSPGLEWTDTQYF. Reference TRBV19 and TRBJ2-3 proteins supply the regions before and after the CDR3; the full variable domain is: DGGITQSPKYLFRKEGQNVTLSCEQNLNHDAMYWYRQDPGQGLRLIYYSQIVNDFQKGDIAEGYSVSREKKESFPLTVTSAQKNPTAFYLCASKRSPGLEWTDTQYFGPGTRLTVL.